What follows is one T cell receptor beta chain and its context. These data originate in a study of blood T cell repertoires in COVID-19. Libraries were prepared by immunoSEQ multiplex PCR; TCRdb keeps only in-frame clonotypes and omits some of them. The sample lists about 430,000 clones, more than 75% occurring once. Everyone who took part was roughly 18 to 89 years old, and they came from 24 US areas. Germline-derived CDR1 and CDR2 are SGHTA and FQGTGA. Trimming pared 4 bases from V and 1 base from J, leaving 10 bases between. This CDR3 has 14 amino acids. The source of this sequence is a woman in her thirties with acute COVID-19. Sequencing was carried out using PBMCs or T cells enriched from blood (not recorded which). This chain uses TRBV7-3 with TRBJ1-1; D may be TRBD1 (5 bases). The CDR3 nucleotides read TGTGCCAGCAGCTCAGGACACAGGAACACTGAAGCTTTCTTT. Amino acids: CASSSGHRNTEAFF.